This T cell receptor beta chain was captured by sequencing in a study of blood T cell repertoires in COVID-19. Study overall: The United States, Italy and Spain supplied acute and convalescent COVID-19 samples. PBMCs, B-cell-depleted T cells, or T cells were the source of the cDNA or gDNA that made up the material.

Libraries were prepared by immunoSEQ multiplex PCR; TCRdb keeps only in-frame clonotypes and omits some of them. Of 200,000 to 300,000 clones in the sample, about 82% were seen once. Germline V gives CDR1 MDHEN, CDR2 SYDVKM. This CDR3 contains 13 residues. V dropped 5 bases and J dropped 1; count of bases not matched to a gene: 0. Seattle cases were enrolled at active infection and followed longitudinally. This rearrangement joins TRBV28 to TRBJ2-3; TRBD2 agrees at 7 bases. The source material was peripheral blood. This clonotype was obtained from an elderly woman with COVID-19, enrolled during active disease. CDR3 amino acids: CASSGGGTDTQYF. CDR3 DNA sequence: TGTGCCAGCAGTGGGGGGGGCACAGATACGCAGTATTTT.